The 32 T cell receptor beta chains presented below share a single source sample, sequenced in a study of T cell responses to AZD1222 COVID-19 vaccine. Sequencing used immunoSEQ multiplex PCR; TCRdb keeps in-frame clones, though not all of them. The sample has 50,000 to 65,000 clones, roughly 90% seen once. This specimen was peripheral blood, taken on day 0 of AZD1222 vaccination. These receptors came from an adult in good health.

This sequence joins TRBV7-4 and TRBJ1-5; D not resolved. The V and J ends lost 2 bases and 4 bases respectively, with 12 bases between them. The V gene's germline CDR1 is SGHVT and CDR2 SQSDAQ. CDR3 length: 15 amino acids. For the CDR3, the DNA is TGTGCCAGCAGCTTAAATTTTTGTGGGAATCAGCCCCAGCATTTT. It yields the protein CASSLNFCGNQPQHF.

DNA of the CDR3: TGTGCCAGCAGTTACTCTACTAGCGGGGGACAAGAGACCCAGTACTTC. Its translation: CASSYSTSGGQETQYF. The chain couples TRBV6-5 to TRBJ2-5; 11 bases match TRBD2. Germline V gives CDR1 MNHEY, CDR2 SVGAGI. The CDR3 contains 16 residues. J lost 2 bases, V lost 0 bases, and 2 bases had no gene match.

The chain combines TRBV12-5 with TRBJ1-3; 9 bases agree with TRBD1. V was pared by 5 bases and J by 0 bases, with 11 bases of the junction left unmatched. This CDR3 contains 18 residues. Germline V gene data show CDR1 as LGHNT and CDR2 as FRNRAP. The CDR3 DNA reads TGTGCTAGTGGTGCCGCGGGACAGGGATCTAGCTCTGGAAACACCATATATTTT. It specifies CASGAAGQGSSSGNTIYF.

The V gene is TRBV2, the J gene TRBJ2-5; D gene uncertain. The V gene lost 6 bases and the J gene lost 2 bases, with 16 bases spanning the gap. The CDR3 consists of 15 residues. The V gene's germline CDR1 is SNHLY and CDR2 FYNNEI. CDR3 in amino acids: CASSPLLVGQETQYF. DNA for the CDR3: TGTGCCAGCAGCCCCTTGTTGGTGGGGCAAGAGACCCAGTACTTC. Drawing the rest from reference TRBV2 and TRBJ2-5, the complete variable domain is EPEVTQTPSHQVTQMGQEVILRCVPISNHLYFYWYRQILGQKVEFLVSFYNNEISEKSEIFDDQFSVERPDGSNFTLKIRSTKLEDSAMYFCASSPLLVGQETQYFGPGTRLLVL.

J is TRBJ2-2 and V is TRBV24-1; TRBD1 matches at 9 bases. V was clipped by 2 bases and J by 3 bases; unmatched bases: 3. The CDR3 is 16 amino acids. Per the germline V gene, CDR1 is KGHDR and CDR2 is SFDVKD. CDR3 sequence reads: CATSDSDRGYTGELFF. CDR3 bases: TGTGCCACCAGTGATTCTGACAGGGGGTACACCGGGGAGCTGTTTTTT.

V gene TRBV29-1 combines with J gene TRBJ1-2; D is possibly TRBD1 (6 bases). The CDR3 extends over 11 amino acids. Germline V gene sequence: CDR1 SQVTM, CDR2 ANQGSEA. CDR3 sequence: CSTTQGDGYTF. CDR3 coding DNA: TGCAGTACAACACAGGGTGATGGCTACACCTTC.

This sequence joins TRBV19 and TRBJ1-4; TRBD1 matches 10 bases. V dropped 8 bases and J dropped 7; count of bases not matched to a gene: 4. The CDR3 covers 13 residues. CDR1 and CDR2 (germline): LNHDA, SQIVND (reference sequence). As DNA, the CDR3 is TGTGCCAGTTGCCGGGACAGGGGTGAAAAACTGTTTTTT. Translation: CASCRDRGEKLFF.

The CDR3 spells CSVEDGETQYF. The CDR3 DNA is TGCAGCGTTGAAGATGGGGAGACCCAGTACTTC. The V and J genes are TRBV29-1 and TRBJ2-5; no clear D gene. This CDR3 is 11 amino acids long. The V end was cut by 0 bases, the J end by 5 bases, with 4 bases between. Per the germline V gene, CDR1 is SQVTM and CDR2 is ANQGSEA.

V and J are TRBV19 and TRBJ2-3; 13 nucleotides agree with TRBD2. V dropped 6 bases and J dropped 5; count of bases not matched to a gene: 11. The CDR3 consists of 17 residues. Germline V lookup: CDR1 LNHDA, CDR2 SQIVND (reference sequence). CDR3: CASSSWTSGGRIDTQYF. Written as DNA, the CDR3 is TGTGCCAGTAGCTCCTGGACTAGCGGGGGAAGAATAGATACGCAGTATTTT.

The J gene is TRBJ1-6, the V gene TRBV5-1; D is possibly TRBD1 (6 bases). CDR3 length: 15 residues. Germline V gives CDR1 SGHRS, CDR2 YFSETQ. The V gene lost 4 bases and the J gene lost 9 bases, with 17 bases spanning the gap. CDR3 sequence reads: CASSDHRAIGSPLHF. The CDR3 nucleotides read TGCGCCAGCAGCGACCACAGGGCTATAGGTTCACCCCTCCACTTT.

CDR3 bases: TGTGCCAGTAGTTGGAAGCTTAGCTCCTACAATGAGCAGTTCTTC. Amino acids: CASSWKLSSYNEQFF. This chain connects TRBV19 to TRBJ2-1; D is unresolved. The CDR3 has 15 residues. V lost 5 bases, J lost 0 bases, and 11 bases lay in between. CDR1 and CDR2 from the germline V gene are LNHDA and SQIVND (reference sequence).

J is TRBJ1-1 and V is TRBV5-1; tentative D call: TRBD1 (5 bases). From germline, CDR1 is SGHRS and CDR2 YFSETQ. There are 17 residues in the CDR3. Between the trimmed V and J ends, which lost 0 bases and 0 bases, there was a span of 15 bases. The CDR3 DNA reads as TGCGCCAGCAGCTTGGGCGGCAGGGTATCGATGAACACTGAAGCTTTCTTT. Protein sequence: CASSLGGRVSMNTEAFF.

This clone was seen a few times. The genes are TRBV11-1 and TRBJ1-2; 8 bases are shared with TRBD1. The CDR3 consists of 13 residues. Germline V CDR1 and CDR2: SGHAT, FQDESV (reference sequence). V gave up 5 bases and J gave up 6 bases; unmatched junction bases: 5. Here the CDR3 DNA reads TGTGCCAGCAGCCCTGACAGGGGAGATGGCTACACCTTC. It is translated as CASSPDRGDGYTF. The full variable domain, in which reference TRBV11-1 and TRBJ1-2 provide the parts outside the CDR3, is EAEVAQSPRYKITEKSQAVAFWCDPISGHATLYWYRQILGQGPELLVQFQDESVVDDSQLPKDRFSAERLKGVDSTLKIQPAELGDSAMYLCASSPDRGDGYTFGSGTRLTVV.

The chain carries TRBV3-1 (or the pseudogene TRBV3-2) and TRBJ1-2, with a tentative D call TRBD1 (6 bases). Per the germline V gene, CDR1 is LGHDT and CDR2 is YNNKEL (reference sequence). V was clipped by 4 bases and J by 2 bases, with 17 bases between them. This CDR3 has 16 residues. The CDR3 coding sequence is TGTGCCAGCAGCCTCGGACAGACTTTGACGAACTATGGCTACACCTTC. It codes for CASSLGQTLTNYGYTF.

This clone was observed a handful of times. The chain joins TRBV6-5 to TRBJ1-5; TRBD1 aligns across 7 bases. Germline V gives CDR1 MNHEY, CDR2 SVGAGI. The V segment lost 6 bases and the J segment 4 bases; nucleotides outside the gene matches: 6. This CDR3 region has 14 residues. The CDR3 DNA sequence: TGTGCCAGCAGGAAGGGACAGTATAATCAGCCCCAGCATTTT. Translating gives CASRKGQYNQPQHF.

The genes are TRBV9 and TRBJ2-6; 7 bases fit TRBD1. The V segment lost 4 bases and the J segment 3 bases; nucleotides outside the gene matches: 4. The CDR3 length is 15 residues. The germline V gene encodes CDR1 SGDLS and CDR2 YYNGEE. The CDR3 loop is CASSPRQGGANVLTF. CDR3 in DNA: TGTGCCAGCAGCCCCCGACAGGGTGGGGCCAACGTCCTGACTTTC.

The chain joins TRBV12-3 or TRBV12-4 to TRBJ1-2; D is unresolved. Trimming cost V 5 bases and J 4 bases, with 11 bases left between them. The CDR3 spans 13 residues. CDR3 nucleotide sequence: TGTGCCAGCAGTCCGTCATCAGGCTATGGCTACACCTTC. Translated, it gives CASSPSSGYGYTF.

The chain employs TRBV6-5 and TRBJ1-5; D is unclear. The CDR3 extends over 13 amino acids. The germline V gene has CDR1 MNHEY and CDR2 SVGAGI. V dropped 11 bases and J dropped 2 bases, with 13 bases sitting between them. The DNA of the CDR3 is TGTGCCGCATCAGACACTGGCAATCAGCCCCAGCATTTT. This codes for CAASDTGNQPQHF.

The chain has TRBV6-5 and TRBJ2-2, with D maybe TRBD1 (6 bases). CDR1 and CDR2 from the germline V gene are MNHEY and SVGAGI. The V end lost 6 bases, the J end lost 6 bases, and 14 bases lay between the germline ends. The CDR3 has 14 residues. CDR3 coding DNA: TGTGCCAGCAGAAAACCAGGGGAAGCCGGGGAGCTGTTTTTT. This gives the protein CASRKPGEAGELFF.

The rearrangement links TRBV6-5 to TRBJ1-2; TRBD1 aligns across 8 bases. V gave up 5 bases and J gave up 4 bases; unmatched junction bases: 6. The CDR3 spans 14 residues. The germline gives CDR1 MNHEY, CDR2 SVGAGI. DNA for the CDR3: TGTGCCAGCAGTCCGAGGGACAGGCGCTATGGCTACACCTTC. It specifies CASSPRDRRYGYTF.

The chain joins TRBV18 to TRBJ1-5; D call uncertain. V shed 6 bases and J shed 4 bases, with 16 bases lying between them. CDR3 size: 15 residues. Germline CDR1 reads KGHSH; CDR2 reads LQKENI. CDR3 sequence: CASSRAGYLNQPQHF. CDR3 nucleotides: TGTGCCAGCTCGAGGGCGGGGTACCTTAATCAGCCCCAGCATTTT.

The chain links TRBV5-4 to TRBJ2-6, with 9 bases that match TRBD1. The CDR3 sequence is 16 residues long. Germline V lookup: CDR1 SGHNT, CDR2 YYREEE (reference sequence). The ends lost 0 bases at V and 2 bases at J; junction bases unmatched: 0. CDR3 amino acids: CASSLGTGAGANVLTF. In nucleotides, the CDR3 is TGTGCCAGCAGCTTGGGGACAGGGGCTGGGGCCAACGTCCTGACTTTC.

This clone was observed a few times. V gene TRBV6-6 combines with J gene TRBJ1-1, with D maybe TRBD1 (5 bases). Germline V gene sequence: CDR1 MNHNY, CDR2 SVGAGI (reference sequence). The CDR3 sequence is 16 residues long. The V end was cut by 2 bases, the J end by 1 base, with 14 bases between. CDR3 sequence reads: CASSYGQQNRNTEAFF. The CDR3 DNA follows: TGTGCCAGCAGTTACGGACAACAGAATAGGAACACTGAAGCTTTCTTT.

The rearrangement joins TRBV3-1 (or the pseudogene TRBV3-2) to TRBJ1-1; 9 bases map to TRBD1. Germline V gene lookup returns CDR1 LGHDT and CDR2 YNNKEL (reference sequence). Trimming at V came to 0 bases and at J to 0 bases, leaving 5 bases not matched to a gene. This CDR3 is 17 amino acids long. CDR3 loop: CASSQDPGQGLNTEAFF. CDR3 coding DNA: TGTGCCAGCAGCCAAGATCCGGGACAGGGTTTGAACACTGAAGCTTTCTTT.

The CDR3 sequence is CASSTGGSGASGYGYTF. The CDR3 DNA sequence: TGTGCCAGTAGTACCGGGGGGAGTGGTGCTTCAGGGTATGGCTACACCTTC. J is TRBJ1-2 and V is TRBV19, with a tentative D call TRBD1 (5 bases). This CDR3 has 17 residues. The V and J ends lost 4 bases and 5 bases respectively, with 23 bases between them. Looked up from germline, CDR1 is LNHDA and CDR2 is SQIVND (reference sequence).

The CDR3 is CASSLGTGGYGYTF. Written as DNA, the CDR3 is TGTGCCAGCAGCTTAGGGACAGGGGGATATGGCTACACCTTC. The J gene is TRBJ1-2, the V gene TRBV7-2; 10 bases are shared with TRBD1. V was clipped by 1 base and J by 5 bases; unmatched bases: 1. The CDR3 has 14 amino acids. Per the germline V gene, CDR1 is SGHTA and CDR2 is FQGNSA.

This clone was counted a few times. This chain connects TRBV18 to TRBJ2-5; 7 bases map to TRBD2. Germline CDR1 KGHSH, CDR2 LQKENI. The CDR3 extends over 16 amino acids. V lost 3 bases to trimming and J lost 7 bases; unmatched junction nucleotides: 14. CDR3: CASSPVTGGTFRTQYF. CDR3 nucleotide sequence: TGTGCCAGCTCACCTGTTACGGGGGGAACGTTTAGGACCCAGTACTTC. The full variable domain, completed using reference TRBV18 and TRBJ2-5, is NAGVMQNPRHLVRRRGQEARLRCSPMKGHSHVYWYRQLPEEGLKFMVYLQKENIIDESGMPKERFSAEFPKEGPSILRIQQVVRGDSAAYFCASSPVTGGTFRTQYFGPGTRLLVL.

The chain employs TRBV19 and TRBJ2-3; the D gene is possibly TRBD1 (6 bases). The germline V gene encodes CDR1 LNHDA and CDR2 SQIVND (reference sequence). V was trimmed by 5 bases and J by 2 bases, leaving 14 bases between them. The CDR3 totals 15 residues. The CDR3 DNA follows: TGTGCCAGTAGTCCCCGGACAGAAAACACAGATACGCAGTATTTT. This sequence encodes CASSPRTENTDTQYF.

The J gene is TRBJ2-1, the V gene TRBV19; 15 nucleotides align to TRBD2. The CDR3 totals 16 residues. Germline values: CDR1 LNHDA, CDR2 SQIVND (reference sequence). With V trimmed by 4 bases and J by 7 bases, 5 bases remained unmatched. The CDR3 bases are TGTGCCAGTAGTACGGGGACTAGCGGGGGGATAAATGAGCAGTTCTTC. It encodes CASSTGTSGGINEQFF.

This clone was detected once. V usage is TRBV10-2 and J usage is TRBJ2-7, with 7 bases lining up with TRBD1. In germline, CDR1 is WSHSY, CDR2 SAAADI. The CDR3 length is 12 residues. V dropped 6 bases and J dropped 3; count of bases not matched to a gene: 2. CDR3 sequence: CASRNRGYEQYF. The DNA for the CDR3 is TGCGCCAGCAGGAACAGGGGCTACGAGCAGTACTTC.

V is TRBV30 and J is TRBJ1-2; D gene unclear. From germline, CDR1 is GTSNPN and CDR2 SVGIG (reference sequence). This CDR3 has 12 residues. The ends were cut back, 2 bases at V and 6 bases at J, with 10 bases in the middle. The CDR3 is CAWSLNTNGYTF. The CDR3 DNA reads TGTGCCTGGAGTCTCAACACGAATGGCTACACCTTC.

This sequence joins TRBV12-3 or TRBV12-4 and TRBJ1-2; no reliable D call. The CDR3 is 12 residues long. V gave up 8 bases and J gave up 4 bases, with 11 bases separating them. The CDR3 protein is CASVSSSYGYTF. DNA for the CDR3: TGTGCCAGCGTGTCCAGTTCCTATGGCTACACCTTC.